What follows are 17 T cell receptor beta chains derived from one specimen sequenced in a study of lymphopenia after photon versus proton radiotherapy. Data came from immunoSEQ multiplex PCR; TCRdb stores just in-frame clones and leaves some out. The table has roughly 45,000 clones, 85% seen once. The sample was peripheral blood, taken from a patient treated with photon-based radiotherapy. The receptors were gathered from a man aged 35-49 years with gastric cancer.

The chain employs TRBV11-1 and TRBJ2-1; possible D gene TRBD2, 5 bases. Germline V gene data show CDR1 as SGHAT and CDR2 as FQDESV (reference sequence). This CDR3 has 15 residues. Trimming stripped 1 base from V and 8 bases from J, with 15 bases between. CDR3 nucleotide sequence: TGTGCCAGCAGCTTAGAAGGTCCGCAGGACTATGAGCAGTTCTTC. As protein: CASSLEGPQDYEQFF.

The V and J genes are TRBV7-8 and TRBJ1-3; no firm D call. V lost 7 bases, J lost 2 bases, and 6 bases lay in between. Germline V gives CDR1 SGHVS, CDR2 FQNEAQ. The CDR3 is made up of 12 amino acids. DNA for the CDR3: TGTGCCAGCAAAGTCACTGGAAACACCATATATTTT. It specifies CASKVTGNTIYF.

This chain links TRBV7-3 with TRBJ2-1, with 8 bases lining up with TRBD1. The CDR3 runs to 15 residues. CDR1 SGHTA and CDR2 FQGTGA come from the germline V gene. V trimming: 3 bases; J trimming: 6 bases; junction bases outside the gene matches: 7. CDR3 in amino acids: CASSFGTGASNEQFF. The CDR3 DNA is TGTGCCAGCAGCTTCGGGACAGGAGCAAGCAATGAGCAGTTCTTC.

The chain combines TRBV30 with TRBJ1-1, with a tentative D call TRBD1 (6 bases). This CDR3 is 14 amino acids long. The germline V gene encodes CDR1 GTSNPN and CDR2 SVGIG (reference sequence). Trimming removed 2 bases from V and 5 bases from J, with 15 bases in between. This CDR3 is CAWSRRQERTEAFF. The CDR3 DNA reads as TGTGCCTGGAGTCGTCGACAGGAGCGAACTGAAGCTTTCTTT.

V gene TRBV5-4 combines with J gene TRBJ1-1; TRBD1 matches at 9 bases. CDR1 is SGHNT and CDR2 is YYREEE in the germline V gene (reference sequence). V trimming: 4 bases; J trimming: 1 base; junction bases outside the gene matches: 8. The CDR3 spans 16 residues. DNA of the CDR3: TGTGCCAGCAGCCGTCCCGGGACAGGGACGAACACTGAAGCTTTCTTT. Encoded protein: CASSRPGTGTNTEAFF.

The rearrangement uses TRBV6-6 and TRBJ1-1; a weak D match, TRBD1 (5 bases). CDR1 MNHNY and CDR2 SVGAGI come from the germline V gene (reference sequence). This CDR3 comprises 14 residues. With 2 bases removed from V and 2 bases from J, the gap between germline ends came to 9 bases. CDR3: CASSYAGHNTEAFF. The CDR3 bases are TGTGCCAGCAGTTACGCCGGACATAACACTGAAGCTTTCTTT.

The chain combines TRBV4-3 with TRBJ2-7, with 7 bases matching TRBD2. CDR1 is LGHNA, CDR2 YSLEER, per germline. The CDR3 has 14 residues. Trimming at V came to 1 base and at J to 6 bases, leaving 6 bases not matched to a gene. In DNA, the CDR3 is TGCGCCAGCAGCCAAGTGGGGGGAGGGGTCGAGCAGTACTTC. This sequence encodes CASSQVGGGVEQYF.

The chain recombines TRBV5-1 with TRBJ2-1; D gene unclear. CDR1 and CDR2 from the germline V gene are SGHRS and YFSETQ. The germline V and J ends were trimmed by 0 bases and 1 base, with 8 bases remaining between them. The length of the CDR3 is 15 residues. For the CDR3, the DNA is TGCGCCAGCAGCTTGGACGTAGGGTCCTACAATGAGCAGTTCTTC. It translates to CASSLDVGSYNEQFF.

The genes are TRBV7-3 and TRBJ2-3, with TRBD2 identical over 10 bases. The CDR3 runs to 16 residues. V shed 2 bases and J 2 bases; nucleotides not matched to a gene: 4. The germline V gene encodes CDR1 SGHTA and CDR2 FQGTGA. The CDR3 is CASSLRSGGPTDTQYF. CDR3 DNA sequence: TGTGCCAGCAGCTTACGTAGCGGGGGGCCCACAGATACGCAGTATTTT.

The chain is built from TRBV6-1 and TRBJ1-3; D remains ambiguous. Germline CDR1 and CDR2: MNHNS and SASEGT. V dropped 2 bases and J dropped 2 bases, with 4 bases sitting between them. The CDR3 consists of 13 residues. The CDR3 protein is CASSESPGNTIYF. CDR3 bases: TGTGCCAGCAGTGAATCCCCTGGAAACACCATATATTTT.

This clone was observed once. The chain combines TRBV4-2 with TRBJ2-5; 7 nucleotides agree with TRBD1. The DNA end lines up better with TRBJ2-7; the J call may be wrong. The germline gives CDR1 LGHNA, CDR2 YNFKEQ. The CDR3 has 16 residues. The CDR3 is CASSQGQTLSSYEQYF. CDR3 DNA: TGTGCCAGCAGCCAGGGACAGACCCTGAGCTCCTACGAGCAGTACTTC.

The chain combines TRBV7-2 with TRBJ2-1; D possibly uses TRBD1 or TRBD2 (6 bases each). Germline V gene lookup returns CDR1 SGHTA and CDR2 FQGNSA. The V end lost 2 bases, the J end lost 0 bases, and 14 bases lay between the germline ends. This CDR3 region has 17 residues. CDR3 coding DNA: TGTGCCAGCAGCTTAACCCCGGGGGCCCTCTCCTACAATGAGCAGTTCTTC. As protein: CASSLTPGALSYNEQFF.

The chain recombines TRBV19 with TRBJ2-5; 12 bases map to TRBD2. V trimming: 6 bases; J trimming: 1 base; junction bases outside the gene matches: 6. Per germline, CDR1 LNHDA and CDR2 SQIVND (reference sequence). The CDR3 runs to 16 residues. Here the CDR3 reads CASRLTSGGSQETQYF. The CDR3 nucleotides read TGTGCCAGTAGGCTCACTAGCGGGGGGAGCCAAGAGACCCAGTACTTC.

The chain combines TRBV9 with TRBJ2-5; 9 bases are a match to TRBD1. Germline lookup yields CDR1 SGDLS and CDR2 YYNGEE. Unmatched junction bases numbered 14, after V lost 4 bases and J lost 1 base. This CDR3 has 18 amino acids. For the CDR3, the DNA is TGTGCCAGCAGCTCTCCCCGGGGGACAGGGCCTTTCCAAGAGACCCAGTACTTC. Amino acid sequence: CASSSPRGTGPFQETQYF.

This clone was picked up a small number of times. This chain links TRBV5-1 with TRBJ2-5, with 12 positions matching TRBD1. This CDR3 spans 14 amino acids. Germline loops: CDR1 SGHRS, CDR2 YFSETQ. With 5 bases clipped from V and 5 bases from J, the junction kept 4 bases outside the gene matches. The CDR3 nucleotides are TGCGCCAGCAGAGGGACAGGGGGCAGGGAGACCCAGTACTTC. The encoded protein is CASRGTGGRETQYF.

The V and J genes are TRBV10-3 and TRBJ2-1; TRBD2 agrees at 8 bases. V was clipped by 0 bases and J by 4 bases; unmatched bases: 8. CDR1 is ENHRY, CDR2 SYGVKD, per germline. The CDR3 covers 17 residues. CDR3 bases: TGTGCCATCAGTGAGTCCCCCGGGCGGGGGGAGTACAATGAGCAGTTCTTC. It encodes CAISESPGRGEYNEQFF.

The gene calls are TRBV6-1 and TRBJ1-5, with a possible D match to TRBD1 (5 bases). From germline, CDR1 is MNHNS and CDR2 SASEGT. The V and J ends lost 11 bases and 5 bases respectively, with 10 bases between them. CDR3 size: 11 residues. The CDR3 sequence is CASGLDQPQHF. CDR3 nucleotides: TGTGCCTCAGGGTTGGATCAGCCCCAGCATTTT.